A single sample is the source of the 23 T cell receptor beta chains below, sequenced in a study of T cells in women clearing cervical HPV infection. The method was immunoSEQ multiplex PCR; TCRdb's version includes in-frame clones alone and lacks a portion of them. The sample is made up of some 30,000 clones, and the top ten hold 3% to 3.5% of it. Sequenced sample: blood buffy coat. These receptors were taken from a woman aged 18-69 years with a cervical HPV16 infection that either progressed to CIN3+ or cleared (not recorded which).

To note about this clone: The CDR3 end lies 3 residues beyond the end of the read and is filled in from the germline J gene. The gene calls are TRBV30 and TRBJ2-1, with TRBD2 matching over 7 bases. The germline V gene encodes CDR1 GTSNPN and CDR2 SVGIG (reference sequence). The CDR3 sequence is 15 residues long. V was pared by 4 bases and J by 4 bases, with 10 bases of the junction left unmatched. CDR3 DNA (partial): TGTGCCTGGATCCGGACGTGGCGGGGGTACAATGAG. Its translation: CAWIRTWRGYNE. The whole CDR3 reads CAWIRTWRGYNEQFF.

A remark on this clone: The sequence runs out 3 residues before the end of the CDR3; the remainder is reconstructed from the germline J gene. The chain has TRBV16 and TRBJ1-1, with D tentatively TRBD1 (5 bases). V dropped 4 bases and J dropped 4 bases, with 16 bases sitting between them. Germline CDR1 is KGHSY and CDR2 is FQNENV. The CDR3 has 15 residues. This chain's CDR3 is CASSPFTGSSTEAFF. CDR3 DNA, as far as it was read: TGTGCCAGCAGCCCCTTTACAGGCTCGAGCACTGAA. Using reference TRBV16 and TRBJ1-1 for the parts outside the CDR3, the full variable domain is GEEVAQTPKHLVRGEGQKAKLYCAPIKGHSYVFWYQQVLKNEFKFLISFQNENVFDETGMPKERFSAKCLPNSPCSLEIQATKLEDSAVYFCASSPFTGSSTEAFFGQGTRLTVV.

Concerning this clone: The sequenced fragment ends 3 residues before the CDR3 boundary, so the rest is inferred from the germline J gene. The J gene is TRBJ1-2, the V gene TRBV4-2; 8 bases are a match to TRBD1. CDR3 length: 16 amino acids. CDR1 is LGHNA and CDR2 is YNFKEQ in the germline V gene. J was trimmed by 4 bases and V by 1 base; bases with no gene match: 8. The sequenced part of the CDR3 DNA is TGTGCCAGCAGCCAAGGACAGGGGCGCGCGTCCTATGGC. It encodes CASSQGQGRASYG. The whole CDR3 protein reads CASSQGQGRASYGYTF.

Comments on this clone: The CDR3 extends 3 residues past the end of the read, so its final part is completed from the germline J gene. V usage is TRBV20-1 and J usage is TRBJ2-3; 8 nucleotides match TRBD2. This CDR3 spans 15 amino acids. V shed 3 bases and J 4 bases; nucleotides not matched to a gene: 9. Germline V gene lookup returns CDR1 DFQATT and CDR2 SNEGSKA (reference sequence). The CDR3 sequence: CSARAGLVYSDTQYF. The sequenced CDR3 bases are TGCAGTGCTAGGGCGGGACTAGTGTACTCAGATACG.

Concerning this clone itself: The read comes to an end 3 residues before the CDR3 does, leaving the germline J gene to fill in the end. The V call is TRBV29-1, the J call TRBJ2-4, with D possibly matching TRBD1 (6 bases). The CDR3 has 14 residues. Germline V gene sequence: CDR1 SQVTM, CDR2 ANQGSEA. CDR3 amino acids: CSVEVGVQGYGQYF. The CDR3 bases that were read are TGCAGCGTTGAAGTGGGAGTGCAGGGGTATGGT. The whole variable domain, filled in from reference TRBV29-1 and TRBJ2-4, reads SAVISQKPSRDICQRGTSLTIQCQVDSQVTMMFWYRQQPGQSLTLIATANQGSEATYESGFVIDKFPISRPNLTFSTLTVSNMSPEDSSIYLCSVEVGVQGYGQYFGAGTRLSVL.

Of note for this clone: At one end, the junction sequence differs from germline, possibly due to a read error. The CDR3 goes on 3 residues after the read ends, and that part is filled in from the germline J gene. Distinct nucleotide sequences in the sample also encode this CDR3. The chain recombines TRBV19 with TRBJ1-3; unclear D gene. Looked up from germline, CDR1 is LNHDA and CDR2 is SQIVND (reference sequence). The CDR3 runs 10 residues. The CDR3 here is CASVYNTIYF. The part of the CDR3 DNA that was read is TGTGCCAGCGTATACAACACA.

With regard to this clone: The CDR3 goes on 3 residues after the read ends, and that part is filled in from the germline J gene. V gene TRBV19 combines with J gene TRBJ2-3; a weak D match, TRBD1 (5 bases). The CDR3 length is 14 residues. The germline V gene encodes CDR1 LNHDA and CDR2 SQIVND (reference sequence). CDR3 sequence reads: CASSTGLSNQPQYF. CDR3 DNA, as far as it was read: TGTGCCAGTAGTACAGGGCTAAGCAATCAGCCG.

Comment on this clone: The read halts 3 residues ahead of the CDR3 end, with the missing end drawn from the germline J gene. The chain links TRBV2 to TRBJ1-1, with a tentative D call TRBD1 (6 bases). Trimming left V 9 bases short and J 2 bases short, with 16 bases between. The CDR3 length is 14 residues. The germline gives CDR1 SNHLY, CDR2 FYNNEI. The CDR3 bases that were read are TGTGCCAGGATTAGAGGGGGTAGTAACACTGAA. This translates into CARIRGGSNTE. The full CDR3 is CARIRGGSNTEAFF.

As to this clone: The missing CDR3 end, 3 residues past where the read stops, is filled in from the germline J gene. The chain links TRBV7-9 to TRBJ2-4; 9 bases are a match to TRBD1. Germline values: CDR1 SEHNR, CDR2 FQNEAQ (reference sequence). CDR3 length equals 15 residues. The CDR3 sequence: CASSTLQGATHGQYF. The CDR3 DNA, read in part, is TGTGCCAGCAGCACCTTACAGGGGGCTACCCATGGT.

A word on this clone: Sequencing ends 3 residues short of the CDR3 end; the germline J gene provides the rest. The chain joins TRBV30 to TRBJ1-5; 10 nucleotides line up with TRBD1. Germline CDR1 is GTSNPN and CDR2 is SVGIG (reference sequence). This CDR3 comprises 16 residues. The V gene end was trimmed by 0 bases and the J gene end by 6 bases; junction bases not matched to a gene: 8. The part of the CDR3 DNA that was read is TGTGCCTGGAGTGTACGGATGGGACAGGGGTCTCAGCCC. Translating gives CAWSVRMGQGSQP. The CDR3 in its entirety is CAWSVRMGQGSQPQHF.

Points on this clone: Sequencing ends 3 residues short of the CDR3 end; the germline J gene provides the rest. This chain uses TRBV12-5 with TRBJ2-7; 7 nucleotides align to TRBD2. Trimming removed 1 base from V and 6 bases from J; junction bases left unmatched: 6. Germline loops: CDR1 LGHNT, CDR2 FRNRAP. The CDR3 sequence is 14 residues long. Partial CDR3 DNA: TGTGCTAGTGGTTTGGGTTACGGGGAGGGCGAG. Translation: CASGLGYGEGE. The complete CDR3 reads CASGLGYGEGEQYF.

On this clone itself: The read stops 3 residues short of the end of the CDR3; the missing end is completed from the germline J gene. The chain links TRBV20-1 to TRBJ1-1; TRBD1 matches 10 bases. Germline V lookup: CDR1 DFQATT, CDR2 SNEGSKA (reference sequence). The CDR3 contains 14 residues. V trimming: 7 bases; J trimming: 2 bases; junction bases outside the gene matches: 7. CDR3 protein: CSVPGTGANTEAFF. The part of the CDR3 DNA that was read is TGCAGTGTTCCGGGGACAGGGGCAAACACTGAA.

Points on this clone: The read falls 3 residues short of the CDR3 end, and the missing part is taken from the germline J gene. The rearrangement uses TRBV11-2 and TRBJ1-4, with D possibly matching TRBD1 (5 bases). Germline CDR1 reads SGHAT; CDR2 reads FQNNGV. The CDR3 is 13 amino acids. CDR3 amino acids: CASSTSGGGKLFF. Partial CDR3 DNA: TGTGCCAGCAGCACCTCGGGGGGTGGCAAA. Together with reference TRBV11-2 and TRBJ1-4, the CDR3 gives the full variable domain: EAGVAQSPRYKIIEKRQSVAFWCNPISGHATLYWYQQILGQGPKLLIQFQNNGVVDDSQLPKDRFSAERLKGVDSTLKIQPAKLEDSAVYLCASSTSGGGKLFFGSGTQLSVL.

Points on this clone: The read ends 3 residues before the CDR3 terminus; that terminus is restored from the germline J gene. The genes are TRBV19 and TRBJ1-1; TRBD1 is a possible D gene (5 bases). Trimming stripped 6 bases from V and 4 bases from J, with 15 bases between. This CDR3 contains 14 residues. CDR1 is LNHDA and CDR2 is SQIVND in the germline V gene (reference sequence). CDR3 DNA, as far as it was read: TGTGCCAGTAGGATTAGGGGCTCGGTCACTGAA. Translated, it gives CASRIRGSVTE. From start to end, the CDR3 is CASRIRGSVTEAFF.

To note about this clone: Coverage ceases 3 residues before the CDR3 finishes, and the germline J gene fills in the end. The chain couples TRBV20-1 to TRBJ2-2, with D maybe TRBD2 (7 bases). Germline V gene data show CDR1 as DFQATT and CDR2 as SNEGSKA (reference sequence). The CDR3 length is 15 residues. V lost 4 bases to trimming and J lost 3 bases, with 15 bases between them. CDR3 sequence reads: CSAKKGGGDTGELFF. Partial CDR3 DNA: TGCAGTGCTAAAAAGGGCGGGGGCGACACCGGGGAG.

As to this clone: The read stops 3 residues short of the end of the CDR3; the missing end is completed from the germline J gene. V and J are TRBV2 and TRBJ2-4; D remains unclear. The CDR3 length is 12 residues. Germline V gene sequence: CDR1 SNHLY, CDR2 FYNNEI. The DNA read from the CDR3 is TGTGCCAGCAGTGATTCCAGGCGTGGT. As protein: CASSDSRRG. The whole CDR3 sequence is CASSDSRRGQYF.

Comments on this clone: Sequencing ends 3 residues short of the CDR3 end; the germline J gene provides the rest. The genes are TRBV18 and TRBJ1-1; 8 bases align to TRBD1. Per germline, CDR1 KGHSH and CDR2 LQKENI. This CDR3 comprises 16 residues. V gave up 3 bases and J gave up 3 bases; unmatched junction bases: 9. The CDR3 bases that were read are TGTGCCAGCTCACCGGGACAGGATAGGAGGTACACTGAA. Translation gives CASSPGQDRRYTE. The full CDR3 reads CASSPGQDRRYTEAFF.

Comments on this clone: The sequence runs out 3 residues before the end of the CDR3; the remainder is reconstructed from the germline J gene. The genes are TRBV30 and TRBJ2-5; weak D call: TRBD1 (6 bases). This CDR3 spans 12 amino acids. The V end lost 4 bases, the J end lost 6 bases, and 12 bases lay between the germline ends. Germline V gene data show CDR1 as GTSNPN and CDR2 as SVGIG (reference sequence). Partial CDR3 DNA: TGTGCCTGGATCCCCCAGGGGAAGACC. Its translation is CAWIPQGKT. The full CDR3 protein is CAWIPQGKTQYF.

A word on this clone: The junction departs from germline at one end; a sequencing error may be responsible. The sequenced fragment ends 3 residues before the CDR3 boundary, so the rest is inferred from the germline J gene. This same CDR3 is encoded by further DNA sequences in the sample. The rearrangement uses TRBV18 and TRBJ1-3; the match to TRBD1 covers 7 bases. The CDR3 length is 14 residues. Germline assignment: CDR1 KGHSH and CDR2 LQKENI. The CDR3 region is CASSPDRAGNTIYF. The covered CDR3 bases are TGTGCCAGCTCACCCGACAGGGCCGGAAACACT.

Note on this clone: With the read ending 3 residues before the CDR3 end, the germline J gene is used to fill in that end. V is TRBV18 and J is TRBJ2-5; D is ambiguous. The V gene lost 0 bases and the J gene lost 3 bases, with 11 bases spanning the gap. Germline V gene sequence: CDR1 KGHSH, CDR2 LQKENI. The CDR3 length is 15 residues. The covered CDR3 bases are TGTGCCAGCTCACCACCGTCTCCAGTGGAAGAGACC. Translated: CASSPPSPVEET. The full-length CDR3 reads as CASSPPSPVEETQYF.

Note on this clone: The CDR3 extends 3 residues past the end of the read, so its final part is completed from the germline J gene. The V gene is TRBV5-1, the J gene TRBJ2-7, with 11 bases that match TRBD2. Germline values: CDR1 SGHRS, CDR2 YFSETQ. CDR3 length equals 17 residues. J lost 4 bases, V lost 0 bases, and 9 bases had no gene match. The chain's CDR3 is CASSLVSSGGRPYEQYF. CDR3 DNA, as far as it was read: TGCGCCAGCAGCTTGGTGTCTAGCGGGGGGAGACCATACGAG. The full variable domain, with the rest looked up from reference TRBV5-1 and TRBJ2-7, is KAGVTQTPRYLIKTRGQQVTLSCSPISGHRSVSWYQQTPGQGLQFLFEYFSETQRNKGNFPGRFSGRQFSNSRSEMNVSTLELGDSALYLCASSLVSSGGRPYEQYFGPGTRLTVT.

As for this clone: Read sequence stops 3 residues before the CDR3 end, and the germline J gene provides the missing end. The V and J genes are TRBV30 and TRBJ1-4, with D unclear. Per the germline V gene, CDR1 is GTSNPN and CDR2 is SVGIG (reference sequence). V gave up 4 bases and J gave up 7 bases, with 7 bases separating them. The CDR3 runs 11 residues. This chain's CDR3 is CAWTSSEKLFF. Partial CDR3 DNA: TGTGCCTGGACCTCGTCTGAAAAA.

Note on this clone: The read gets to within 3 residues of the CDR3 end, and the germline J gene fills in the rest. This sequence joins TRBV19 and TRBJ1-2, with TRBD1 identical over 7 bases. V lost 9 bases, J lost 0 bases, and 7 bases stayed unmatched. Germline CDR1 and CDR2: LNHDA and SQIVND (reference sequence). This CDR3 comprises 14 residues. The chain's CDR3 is CASHTGVSNYGYTF. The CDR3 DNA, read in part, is TGTGCCAGCCATACAGGGGTGTCTAACTATGGC.